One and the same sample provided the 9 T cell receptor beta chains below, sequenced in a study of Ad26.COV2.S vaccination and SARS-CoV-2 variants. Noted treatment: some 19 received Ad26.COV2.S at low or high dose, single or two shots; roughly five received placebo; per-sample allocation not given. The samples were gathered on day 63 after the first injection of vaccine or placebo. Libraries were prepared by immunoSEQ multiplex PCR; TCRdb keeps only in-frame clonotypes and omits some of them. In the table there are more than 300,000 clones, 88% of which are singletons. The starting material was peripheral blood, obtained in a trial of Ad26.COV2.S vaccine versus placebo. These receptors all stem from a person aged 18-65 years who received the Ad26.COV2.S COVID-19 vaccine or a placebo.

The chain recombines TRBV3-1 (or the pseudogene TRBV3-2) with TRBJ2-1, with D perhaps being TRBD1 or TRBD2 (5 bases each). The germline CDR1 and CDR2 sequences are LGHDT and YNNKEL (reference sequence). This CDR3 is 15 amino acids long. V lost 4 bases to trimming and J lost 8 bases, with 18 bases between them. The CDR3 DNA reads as TGTGCCAGCAGCCCCCATGAGGGTGGGGGATATGAGCAGTTCTTC. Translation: CASSPHEGGGYEQFF.

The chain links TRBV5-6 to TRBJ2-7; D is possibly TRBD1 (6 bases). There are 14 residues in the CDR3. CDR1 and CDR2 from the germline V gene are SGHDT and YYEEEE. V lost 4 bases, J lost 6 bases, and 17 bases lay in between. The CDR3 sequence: CASSPWTAWSEQYF. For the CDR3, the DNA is TGTGCCAGCAGCCCTTGGACAGCTTGGAGCGAGCAGTACTTC.

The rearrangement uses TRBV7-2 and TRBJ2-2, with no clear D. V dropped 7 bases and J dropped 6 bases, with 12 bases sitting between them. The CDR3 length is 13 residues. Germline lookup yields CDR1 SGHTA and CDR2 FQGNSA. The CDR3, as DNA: TGTGCCAGCACGACCGGGTATTCCGGGGAGCTGTTTTTT. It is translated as CASTTGYSGELFF.

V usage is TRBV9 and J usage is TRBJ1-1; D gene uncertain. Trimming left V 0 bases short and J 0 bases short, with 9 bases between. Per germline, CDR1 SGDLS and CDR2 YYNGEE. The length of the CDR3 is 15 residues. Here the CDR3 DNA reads TGTGCCAGCAGCGTAGCTGGGAGCCTGAACACTGAAGCTTTCTTT. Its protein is CASSVAGSLNTEAFF.

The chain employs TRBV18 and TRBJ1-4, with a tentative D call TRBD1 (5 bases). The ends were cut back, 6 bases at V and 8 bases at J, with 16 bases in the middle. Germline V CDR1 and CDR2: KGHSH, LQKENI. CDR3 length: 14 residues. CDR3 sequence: CASSYGGGDEKLFF. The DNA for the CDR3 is TGTGCCAGCTCCTACGGGGGTGGAGACGAAAAACTGTTTTTT.

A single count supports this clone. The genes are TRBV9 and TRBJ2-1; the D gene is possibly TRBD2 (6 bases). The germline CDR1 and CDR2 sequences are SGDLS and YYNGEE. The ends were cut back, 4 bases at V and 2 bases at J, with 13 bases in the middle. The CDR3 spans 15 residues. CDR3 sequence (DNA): TGTGCCAGCAGCCCAGTGGCGGGAACCTACAATGAGCAGTTCTTC. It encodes CASSPVAGTYNEQFF. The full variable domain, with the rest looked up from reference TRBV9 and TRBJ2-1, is DSGVTQTPKHLITATGQRVTLRCSPRSGDLSVYWYQQSLDQGLQFLIQYYNGEERAKGNILERFSAQQFPDLHSELNLSSLELGDSALYFCASSPVAGTYNEQFFGPGTRLTVL.

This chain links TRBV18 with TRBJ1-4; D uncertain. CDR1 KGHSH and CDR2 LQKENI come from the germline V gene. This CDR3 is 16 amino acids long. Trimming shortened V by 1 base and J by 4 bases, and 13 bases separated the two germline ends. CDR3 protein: CASSPLAETFNEKLFF. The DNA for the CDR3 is TGTGCCAGCTCACCACTTGCGGAAACCTTTAATGAAAAACTGTTTTTT.

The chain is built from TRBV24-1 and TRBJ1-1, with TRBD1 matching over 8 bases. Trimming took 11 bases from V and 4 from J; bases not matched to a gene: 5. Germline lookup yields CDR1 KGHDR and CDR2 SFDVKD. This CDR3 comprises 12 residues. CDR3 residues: CARQGLGTEAFF. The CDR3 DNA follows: TGTGCCAGACAGGGGTTGGGCACTGAAGCTTTCTTT.

CDR3 in amino acids: CAWAEAFF. The CDR3, as DNA: TGTGCCTGGGCTGAAGCTTTCTTT. The chain joins TRBV30 to TRBJ1-1; D ambiguous. There are 8 residues in the CDR3. Trimming shortened V by 5 bases and J by 6 bases, and 1 base separated the two germline ends. The germline V gene has CDR1 GTSNPN and CDR2 SVGIG (reference sequence).